This T cell receptor beta chain was recovered during a study of shared clonotypes between healthy human individuals. As for the study in general: Aged 18 to 49, the donors were two women and a few men. General study results and limits: Owing to a small donor count, the genetic and exposure-history diversity represented was limited.

Trimming took off 1 base at V and 3 bases at J, with 9 bases between the two ends. CDR3 length: 14 amino acids. Germline CDR1 reads SGHNT; CDR2 reads YENEEA. As concerns this clone: Its cognate antigen is unknown. This may come from a read error, since a much larger clone is one base off.

Genomic DNA of each subset was evenly split across several immunoSEQ plates. Unsorted PBMC replicate PCRs drew on around 300 ng DNA, representing some 28,000 T cell genomes. Assay used: immunoSEQ multiplex PCR; TCRdb lists only in-frame clones, some missing. Here the sample spans about 490,000 clones, roughly 85% being singletons. The rearrangement uses TRBV11-3 and TRBJ1-1; maybe TRBD1 (5 bases). The sequenced sample was PBMCs. The receptor was derived from a woman between 40 and 50 years old in good health. Some clones in this sample may be carry-over from other donors' samples. CDR3: CASSLGRGDTEAFF. DNA for the CDR3: TGTGCCAGCAGCTTAGGTCGAGGGGACACTGAAGCTTTCTTT. The full variable domain, completed using reference TRBV11-3 and TRBJ1-1, is EAGVVQSPRYKIIEKKQPVAFWCNPISGHNTLYWYLQNLGQGPELLIRYENEEAVDDSQLPKDRFSAERLKGVDSTLKIQPAELGDSAVYLCASSLGRGDTEAFFGQGTRLTVV.